This T cell receptor (beta chain) was recorded in a study of graft-versus-host responses after intestinal transplantation. For the study at large: Recipients underwent multivisceral, liver-intestinal, or isolated intestinal transplants. Study results and caveats: Early post-transplant HvG declines showed an association with peak circulating GvH clone levels. Where graft-donor T cell macrochimerism was present, patients had high graft-versus-host to host-versus-graft clonal ratios in allografts.

Germline assignment: CDR1 MNHEY and CDR2 SMNVEV (reference sequence). V trimming: 8 bases; J trimming: 5 bases; junction bases outside the gene matches: 4. The CDR3 consists of 13 residues. Sequencing used immunoSEQ multiplex PCR; TCRdb keeps in-frame clones, though not all of them. The repertoire holds some 130,000 clones, with over 85% as singletons. As to this clone: The antigen is not known.

The sample here was unstimulated CD4+ T cells sorted from spleen or lymph node cells, taken before intestinal transplant. The rearrangement joins TRBV27 to TRBJ2-3; 10 positions match TRBD2. The source is a human donor who received an intestinal transplant. The CDR3 nucleotides read TGTGCCAGCCTAGCGGGGGCGGGAGATACGCAGTATTTT. It codes for CASLAGAGDTQYF.